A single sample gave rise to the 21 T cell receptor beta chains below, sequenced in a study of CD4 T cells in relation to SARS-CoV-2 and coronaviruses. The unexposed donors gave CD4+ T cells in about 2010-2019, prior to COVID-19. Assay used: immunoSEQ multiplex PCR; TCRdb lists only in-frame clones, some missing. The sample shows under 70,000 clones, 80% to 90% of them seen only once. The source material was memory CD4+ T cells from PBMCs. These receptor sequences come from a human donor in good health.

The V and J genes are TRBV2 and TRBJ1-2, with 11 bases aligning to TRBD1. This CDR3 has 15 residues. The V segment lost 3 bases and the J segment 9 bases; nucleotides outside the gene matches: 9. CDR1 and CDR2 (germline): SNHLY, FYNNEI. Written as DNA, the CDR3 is TGTGCCAGCAGTGAGCAGGGACAGGGGGGTTTAAGCTACACCTTC. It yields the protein CASSEQGQGGLSYTF.

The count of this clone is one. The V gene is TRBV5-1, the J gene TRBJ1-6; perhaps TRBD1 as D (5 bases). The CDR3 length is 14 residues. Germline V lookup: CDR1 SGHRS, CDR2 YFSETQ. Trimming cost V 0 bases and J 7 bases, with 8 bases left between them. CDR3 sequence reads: CASSLGDVNSPLHF. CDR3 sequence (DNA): TGCGCCAGCAGCTTGGGGGACGTAAATTCACCCCTCCACTTT.

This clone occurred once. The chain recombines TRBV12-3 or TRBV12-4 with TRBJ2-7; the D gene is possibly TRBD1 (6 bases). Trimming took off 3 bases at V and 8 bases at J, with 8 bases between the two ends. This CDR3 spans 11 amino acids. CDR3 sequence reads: CASSFTGKQYF. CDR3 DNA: TGTGCCAGCAGTTTTACAGGGAAGCAGTACTTC.

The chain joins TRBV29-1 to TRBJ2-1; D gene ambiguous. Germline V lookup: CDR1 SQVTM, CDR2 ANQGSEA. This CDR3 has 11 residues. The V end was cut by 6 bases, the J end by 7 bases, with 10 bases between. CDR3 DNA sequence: TGCAGCGTAGTTCCCACAAATGAGCAGTTCTTC. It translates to CSVVPTNEQFF.

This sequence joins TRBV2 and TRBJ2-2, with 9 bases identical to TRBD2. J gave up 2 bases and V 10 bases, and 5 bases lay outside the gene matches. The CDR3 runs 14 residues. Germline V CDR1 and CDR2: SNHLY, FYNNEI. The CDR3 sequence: CAIPTSGNTGELFF. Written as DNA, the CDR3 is TGTGCCATCCCGACTAGCGGAAACACCGGGGAGCTGTTTTTT.

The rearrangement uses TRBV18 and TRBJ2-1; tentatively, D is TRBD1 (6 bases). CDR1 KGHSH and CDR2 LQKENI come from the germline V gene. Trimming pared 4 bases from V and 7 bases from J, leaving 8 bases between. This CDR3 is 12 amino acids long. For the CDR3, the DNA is TGTGCCAGCTCACTTACAGGGAATGAGCAGTTCTTC. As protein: CASSLTGNEQFF.

CDR3 sequence: CASSHWEHNEQFF. CDR3 nucleotide sequence: TGTGCCAGTAGTCATTGGGAACACAATGAGCAGTTCTTC. The chain recombines TRBV19 with TRBJ2-1; unclear D gene. CDR1 and CDR2 (germline): LNHDA, SQIVND (reference sequence). Trimming removed 5 bases from V and 5 bases from J, with 10 bases in between. The CDR3 length is 13 residues.

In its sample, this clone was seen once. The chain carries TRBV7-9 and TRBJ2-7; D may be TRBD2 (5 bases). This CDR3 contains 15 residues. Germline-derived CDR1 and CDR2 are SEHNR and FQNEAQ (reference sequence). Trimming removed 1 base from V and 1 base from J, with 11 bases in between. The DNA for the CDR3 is TGTGCCAGCAGCTTAGGGGGAGTAAAATCCTACGAGCAGTACTTC. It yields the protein CASSLGGVKSYEQYF.

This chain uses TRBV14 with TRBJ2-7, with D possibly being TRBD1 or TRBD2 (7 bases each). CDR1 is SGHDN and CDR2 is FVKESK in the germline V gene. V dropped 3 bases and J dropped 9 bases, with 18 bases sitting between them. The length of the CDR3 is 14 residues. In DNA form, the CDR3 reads TGTGCCAGCAGCCAGAGGATAGACAGGGAGGGGCAGTACTTC. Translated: CASSQRIDREGQYF.

CDR3 DNA sequence: TGTGCCTGGACCCTTCCCCGGGGCGCCTACGAGCAGTACTTC. Translated: CAWTLPRGAYEQYF. This chain joins TRBV30 and TRBJ2-7; possibly TRBD1 or TRBD2 for D (5 bases each). V gave up 4 bases and J gave up 2 bases, with 15 bases separating them. This CDR3 region has 14 residues. The germline gives CDR1 GTSNPN, CDR2 SVGIG (reference sequence).

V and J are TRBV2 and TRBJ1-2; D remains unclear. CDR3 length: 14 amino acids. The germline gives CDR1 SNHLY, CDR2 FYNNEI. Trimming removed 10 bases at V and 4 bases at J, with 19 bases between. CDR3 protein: CATSWLGSSYGYTF. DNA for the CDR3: TGTGCCACTTCTTGGTTAGGTTCCTCCTATGGCTACACCTTC.

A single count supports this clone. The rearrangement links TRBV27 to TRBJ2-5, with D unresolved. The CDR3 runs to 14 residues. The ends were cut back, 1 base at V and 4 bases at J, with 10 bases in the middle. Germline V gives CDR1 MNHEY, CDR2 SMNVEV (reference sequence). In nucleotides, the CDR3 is TGTGCCAGCAGTTTATTAGGTGAAGGAGAGACCCAGTACTTC. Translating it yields CASSLLGEGETQYF.

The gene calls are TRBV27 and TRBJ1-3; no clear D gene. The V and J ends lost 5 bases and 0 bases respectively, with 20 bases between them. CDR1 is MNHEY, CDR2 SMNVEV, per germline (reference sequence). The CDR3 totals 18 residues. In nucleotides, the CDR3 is TGTGCCAGCAGTCCTACATACCCCAGTCCATCCTCTGGAAACACCATATATTTT. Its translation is CASSPTYPSPSSGNTIYF.

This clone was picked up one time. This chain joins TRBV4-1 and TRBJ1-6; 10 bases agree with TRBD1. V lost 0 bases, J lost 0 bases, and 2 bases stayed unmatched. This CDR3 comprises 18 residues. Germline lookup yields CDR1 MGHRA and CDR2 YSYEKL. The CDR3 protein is CASSQDRDRGSYNSPLHF. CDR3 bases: TGCGCCAGCAGCCAAGATCGGGACAGGGGCTCCTATAATTCACCCCTCCACTTT.

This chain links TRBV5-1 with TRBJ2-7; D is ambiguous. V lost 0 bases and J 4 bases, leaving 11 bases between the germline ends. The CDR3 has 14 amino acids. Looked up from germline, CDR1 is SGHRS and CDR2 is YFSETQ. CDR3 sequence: CASSLAESKYEQYF. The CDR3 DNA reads TGCGCCAGCAGCTTGGCGGAAAGCAAATACGAGCAGTACTTC.

CDR3 protein: CASSQRTQRTSGIRNEQFF. The CDR3 coding sequence is TGTGCCAGCAGCCAACGAACTCAGAGGACTAGCGGGATTCGTAATGAGCAGTTCTTC. The chain recombines TRBV7-9 with TRBJ2-1; TRBD2 matches at 12 bases. Trimming took 5 bases from V and 7 from J; bases not matched to a gene: 18. The CDR3 consists of 19 residues. CDR1 and CDR2 from the germline V gene are SEHNR and FQNEAQ (reference sequence).

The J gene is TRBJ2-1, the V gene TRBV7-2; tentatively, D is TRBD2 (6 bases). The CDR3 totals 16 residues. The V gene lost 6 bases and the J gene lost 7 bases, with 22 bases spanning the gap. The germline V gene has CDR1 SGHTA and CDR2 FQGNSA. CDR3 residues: CASRFSGGAWGNEQFF. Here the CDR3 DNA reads TGTGCCAGCAGATTTAGCGGCGGGGCCTGGGGTAATGAGCAGTTCTTC.

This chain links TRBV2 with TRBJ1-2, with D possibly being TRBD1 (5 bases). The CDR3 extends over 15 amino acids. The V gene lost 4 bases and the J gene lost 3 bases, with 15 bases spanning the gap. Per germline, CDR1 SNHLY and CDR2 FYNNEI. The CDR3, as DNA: TGTGCCAGCAGTGGGCTTGGGGGATTGGACTATGGCTACACCTTC. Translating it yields CASSGLGGLDYGYTF.

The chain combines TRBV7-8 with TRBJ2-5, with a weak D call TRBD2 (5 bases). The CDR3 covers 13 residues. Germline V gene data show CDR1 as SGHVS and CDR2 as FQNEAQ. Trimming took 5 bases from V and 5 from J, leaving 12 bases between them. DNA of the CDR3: TGTGCCAGCAGCCCCCTCCGAGGGGAGACCCAGTACTTC. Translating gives CASSPLRGETQYF. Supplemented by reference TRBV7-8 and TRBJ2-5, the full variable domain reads GAGVSQSPRYKVAKRGQDVALRCDPISGHVSLFWYQQALGQGPEFLTYFQNEAQLDKSGLPSDRFFAERPEGSVSTLKIQRTQQEDSAVYLCASSPLRGETQYFGPGTRLLVL.

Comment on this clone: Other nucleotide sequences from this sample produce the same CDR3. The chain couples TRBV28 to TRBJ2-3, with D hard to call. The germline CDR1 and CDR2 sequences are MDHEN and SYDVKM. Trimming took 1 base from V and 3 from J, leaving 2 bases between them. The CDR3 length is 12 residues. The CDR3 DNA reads TGTGCCAGCAGTTTATATACAGATACGCAGTATTTT. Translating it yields CASSLYTDTQYF.

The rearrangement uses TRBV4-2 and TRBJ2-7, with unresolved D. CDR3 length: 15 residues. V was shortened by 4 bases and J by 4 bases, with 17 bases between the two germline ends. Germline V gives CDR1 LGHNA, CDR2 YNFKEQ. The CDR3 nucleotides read TGTGCCAGCAGCCGGACCGGAGAGGTCCGTTACGAGCAGTACTTC. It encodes CASSRTGEVRYEQYF.